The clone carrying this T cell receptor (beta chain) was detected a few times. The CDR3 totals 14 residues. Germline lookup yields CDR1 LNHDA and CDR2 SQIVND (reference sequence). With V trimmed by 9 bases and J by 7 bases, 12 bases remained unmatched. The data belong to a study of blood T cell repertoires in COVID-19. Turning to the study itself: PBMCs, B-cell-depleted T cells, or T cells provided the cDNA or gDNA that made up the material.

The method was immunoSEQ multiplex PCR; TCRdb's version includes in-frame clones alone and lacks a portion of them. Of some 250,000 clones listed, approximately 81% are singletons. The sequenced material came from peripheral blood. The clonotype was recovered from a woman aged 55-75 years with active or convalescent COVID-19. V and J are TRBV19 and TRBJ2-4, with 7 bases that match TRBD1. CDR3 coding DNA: TGTGCCAGCAGCCCAGTGGACAGGAGGAACATTCAGTACTTC. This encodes CASSPVDRRNIQYF. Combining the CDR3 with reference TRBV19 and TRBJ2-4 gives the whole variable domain DGGITQSPKYLFRKEGQNVTLSCEQNLNHDAMYWYRQDPGQGLRLIYYSQIVNDFQKGDIAEGYSVSREKKESFPLTVTSAQKNPTAFYLCASSPVDRRNIQYFGAGTRLSVL.